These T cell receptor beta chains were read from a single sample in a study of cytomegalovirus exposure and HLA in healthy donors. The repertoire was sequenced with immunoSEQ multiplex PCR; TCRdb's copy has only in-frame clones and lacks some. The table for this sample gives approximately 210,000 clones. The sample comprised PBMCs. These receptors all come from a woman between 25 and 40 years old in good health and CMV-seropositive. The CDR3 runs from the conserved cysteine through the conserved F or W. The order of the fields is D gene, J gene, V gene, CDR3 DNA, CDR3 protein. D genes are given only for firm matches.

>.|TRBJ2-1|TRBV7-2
TGTGCCAGCAGCCGGTCCATTTCGGGTGAGCAGTTCTTC
CASSRSISGEQFF
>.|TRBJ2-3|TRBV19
TGTGCCAGTAGTAGGACACACGCGGATACGCAGTATTTT
CASSRTHADTQYF
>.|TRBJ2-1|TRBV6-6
TGTGCCAGCAACCAGGTCAATGAGCAGTTCTTC
CASNQVNEQFF
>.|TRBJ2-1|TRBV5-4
TGTGCCAGCAGGCCTAGCTCCACCTACAATGAGCAGTTCTTC
CASRPSSTYNEQFF
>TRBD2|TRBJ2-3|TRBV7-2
TGTGCCAGCAGCAAGGGAGGGGCGGATACGCAGTATTTT
CASSKGGADTQYF
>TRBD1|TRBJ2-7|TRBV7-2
TGTGCCAGCTCTCATTGGACAGGGGTCTCCTACGAGCAGTACTTC
CASSHWTGVSYEQYF
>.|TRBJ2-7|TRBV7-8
TGTGCCAGCAGCTTAGCGCACGGGGGGCCCGAGCAGTACTTC
CASSLAHGGPEQYF
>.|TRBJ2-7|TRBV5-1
TGCGCCAGCAGCCCTGGACAGCTCCTCACCTACGAGCAGTACTTC
CASSPGQLLTYEQYF
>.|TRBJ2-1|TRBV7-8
TGTGCCAGCAGCTTAGGGACAGGCGGGAACTCCTACAATGAGCAGTTCTTC
CASSLGTGGNSYNEQFF
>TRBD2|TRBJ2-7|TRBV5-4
TGTGCCAGCAGCTTGACTAGCGGGAGCGGCGAGCAGTACTTC
CASSLTSGSGEQYF
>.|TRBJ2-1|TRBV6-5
TGTGCCAGCAGTGGGCAAACGATGGTAGGAAATGAGCAGTTCTTC
CASSGQTMVGNEQFF
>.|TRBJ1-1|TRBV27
TGTGCCAGCAGTTTAGCTCTTCGGGTTACCGGATACACTGAAGCTTTCTTT
CASSLALRVTGYTEAFF
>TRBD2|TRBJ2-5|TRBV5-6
TGTGCCAGCACTCGAACTAGCGGGAGCCAAGAGACCCAGTACTTC
CASTRTSGSQETQYF
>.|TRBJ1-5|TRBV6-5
TGTGCCAGCAGTCGTCAGCCGGGGGGTTACCAGCATTTT
CASSRQPGGYQHF
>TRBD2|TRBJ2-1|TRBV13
TGTGCCAGCAGTTCCGGGACTAGCGGATACAATGAGCAGTTCTTC
CASSSGTSGYNEQFF
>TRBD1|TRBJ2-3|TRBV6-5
TGTGCCAGCAGTTACCGGACAGGGTTTTCAGATACGCAGTATTTT
CASSYRTGFSDTQYF
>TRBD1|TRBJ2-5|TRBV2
TGTGCCAGCAAAACCGGGACAGGGAAAGAGACCCAGTACTTC
CASKTGTGKETQYF
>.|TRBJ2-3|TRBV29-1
TGCAGCGTTGAAGAGCCAGGGAGGAAAGATACGCAGTATTTT
CSVEEPGRKDTQYF
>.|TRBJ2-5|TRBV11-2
TGTGCCAGCAGCTTAGATCAGGGATACATCGTGTACCAAGAGACCCAGTACTTC
CASSLDQGYIVYQETQYF
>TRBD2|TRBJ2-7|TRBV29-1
TGCAGCGCCGAAGGTGGGGGGGACGAGCAGTACTTC
CSAEGGGDEQYF
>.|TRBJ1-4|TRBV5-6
TGTGCCAGCAGGGGGGCAGGGAAACTGTTTTTT
CASRGAGKLFF
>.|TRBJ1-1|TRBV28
TGTGCCAGCAGTCCCGAGACTTTAGTGGCTTTCTTT
CASSPETLVAFF
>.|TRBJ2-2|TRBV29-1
TGCAGCGCCCGCAGGGTTGGCACCGGGGAGCTGTTTTTT
CSARRVGTGELFF
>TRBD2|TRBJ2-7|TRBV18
TGTGCCAGCTCACCGTATATAGCGGGAGAGATCCACGAGCAGTACTTC
CASSPYIAGEIHEQYF
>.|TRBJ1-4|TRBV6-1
TGTGCCAGCAGTGTTCCGAGACACGCAGAAAAACTGTTTTTT
CASSVPRHAEKLFF
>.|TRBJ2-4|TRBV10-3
TGTGCCATCAGTGAAACCGGGGGCAAAAACATTCAGTACTTC
CAISETGGKNIQYF
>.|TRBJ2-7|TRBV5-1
TGCGCCAGCAGCTTGGTTCCTCAGAATACCTACGAGCAGTACTTC
CASSLVPQNTYEQYF
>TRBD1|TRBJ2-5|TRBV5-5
TGTGCCAGCAGCTTGGAGGTGACAGGGGGCGCGTCAGAGACCCAGTACTTC
CASSLEVTGGASETQYF
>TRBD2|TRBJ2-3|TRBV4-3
TGCGCCAGCAGCCAAGCGTTGAGACTAGCTAGCGCAGATACGCAGTATTTT
CASSQALRLASADTQYF
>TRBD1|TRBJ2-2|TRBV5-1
TGCGCCAGCAGCTTGGAATACAGGGGGTCGGGCACCGGGGAGCTGTTTTTT
CASSLEYRGSGTGELFF
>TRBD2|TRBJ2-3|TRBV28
TGTGCCAGCAGTTTAGGGCCTAGCGGGCACACAGATACGCAGTATTTT
CASSLGPSGHTDTQYF
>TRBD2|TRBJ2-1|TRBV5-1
TGCGCCAGCAGCTTGGCTAGCGGGAGATACAATGAGCAGTTCTTC
CASSLASGRYNEQFF
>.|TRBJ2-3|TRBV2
TGTGCCAGCAGTGTCAACAGGGACGTGACAGATACGCAGTATTTT
CASSVNRDVTDTQYF
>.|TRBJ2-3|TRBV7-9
TGTGCCAGCAGCCTTAGCGGAACCCACACAGATACGCAGTATTTT
CASSLSGTHTDTQYF
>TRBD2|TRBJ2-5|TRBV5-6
TGTGCCAGCAGCTTGATCCTAGCGGGACAAGAGACCCAGTACTTC
CASSLILAGQETQYF
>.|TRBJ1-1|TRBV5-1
TGCGCCAGCAGATTATCAGGGGAAACTGGAGCTTTCTTT
CASRLSGETGAFF
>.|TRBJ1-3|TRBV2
TGTGCCAGCAGTGCGGACACTCGAAACACCATATATTTT
CASSADTRNTIYF
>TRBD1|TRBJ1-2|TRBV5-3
TGTGCCAGAAGTCATGGAGGCGACAGGGGGGTAGATAGCTATGGCTACACCTTC
CARSHGGDRGVDSYGYTF
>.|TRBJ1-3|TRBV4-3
TGCGCCAGCAGCCAAGATGGGTTCGGGAATTTAGAAAACACCATATATTTT
CASSQDGFGNLENTIYF
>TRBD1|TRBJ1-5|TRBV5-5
TGTGCCAGCAGCTTTTTCCCGGACAGGTATAGCAATCAGCCCCAGCATTTT
CASSFFPDRYSNQPQHF
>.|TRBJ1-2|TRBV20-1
TGCAGTGCTCGTCTATTATATGGCTACACCTTC
CSARLLYGYTF
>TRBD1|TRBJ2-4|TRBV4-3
TGCGCCAGCAGCCAGAGGTCCGGGACAGGGGTCAAAAACATTCAGTACTTC
CASSQRSGTGVKNIQYF
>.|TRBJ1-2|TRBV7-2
TGTGCCAGCAGCTTAGCGCCGGCAGGGGCTAACTATGGCTACACCTTC
CASSLAPAGANYGYTF
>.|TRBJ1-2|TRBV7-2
TGTGCCAGCAGCCCGACAGAGAGTTATGGCTACACCTTC
CASSPTESYGYTF
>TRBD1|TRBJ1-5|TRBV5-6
TGTGCCAGCAGCTTGGCCGGAAGAGCGGGACAGGGGAATCAGCCCCAGCATTTT
CASSLAGRAGQGNQPQHF
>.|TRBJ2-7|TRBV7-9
TGTGCCAGCAGTTTGACAGACTACGAGCAGTACTTC
CASSLTDYEQYF
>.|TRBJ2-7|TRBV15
TGTGCCACCAGCCGACAGGTTTACTCCTACGAGCAGTACTTC
CATSRQVYSYEQYF
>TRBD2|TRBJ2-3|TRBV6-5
TGTGCCAGCAGCCTAGCGGGAACAGATACGCAGTATTTT
CASSLAGTDTQYF
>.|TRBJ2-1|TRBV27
TGTGCCAGCAGTTTAGGCCGTACCTCCTACAATGAGCAGTTCTTC
CASSLGRTSYNEQFF